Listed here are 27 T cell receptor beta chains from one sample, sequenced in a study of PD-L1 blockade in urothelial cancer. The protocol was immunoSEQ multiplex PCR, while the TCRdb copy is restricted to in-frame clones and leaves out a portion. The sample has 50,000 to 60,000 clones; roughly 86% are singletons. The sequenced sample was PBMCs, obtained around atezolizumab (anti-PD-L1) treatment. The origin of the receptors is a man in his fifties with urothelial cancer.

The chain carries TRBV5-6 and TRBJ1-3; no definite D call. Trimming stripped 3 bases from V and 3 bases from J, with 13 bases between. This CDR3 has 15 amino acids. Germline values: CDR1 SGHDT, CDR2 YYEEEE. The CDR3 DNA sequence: TGTGCCAGCAGCTCGAGGTTGGAGGTTGGAAACACCATATATTTT. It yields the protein CASSSRLEVGNTIYF.

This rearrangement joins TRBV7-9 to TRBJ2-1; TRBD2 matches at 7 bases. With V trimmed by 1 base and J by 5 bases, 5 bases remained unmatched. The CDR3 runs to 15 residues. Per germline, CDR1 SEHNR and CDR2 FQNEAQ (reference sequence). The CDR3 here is CASSLVTSDNNEQFF. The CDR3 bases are TGTGCCAGCAGCTTAGTCACTAGCGATAACAATGAGCAGTTCTTC. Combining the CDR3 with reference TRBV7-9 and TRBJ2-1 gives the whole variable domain DTGVSQNPRHKITKRGQNVTFRCDPISEHNRLYWYRQTLGQGPEFLTYFQNEAQLEKSRLLSDRFSAERPKGSFSTLEIQRTEQGDSAMYLCASSLVTSDNNEQFFGPGTRLTVL.

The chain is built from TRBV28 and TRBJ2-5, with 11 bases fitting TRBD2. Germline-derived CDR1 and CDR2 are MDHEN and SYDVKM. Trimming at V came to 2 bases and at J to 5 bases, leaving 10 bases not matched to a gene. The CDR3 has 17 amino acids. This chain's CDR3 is CASSLGGLAGGSETQYF. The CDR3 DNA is TGTGCCAGCAGTTTAGGGGGGCTAGCGGGAGGATCGGAGACCCAGTACTTC.

CDR3 loop: CASSYSKEGYTF. CDR3 coding DNA: TGTGCCAGCAGTTACTCGAAGGAGGGCTACACCTTC. The V call is TRBV6-6, the J call TRBJ1-2; D ambiguous. The CDR3 sequence is 12 residues long. The V and J ends lost 0 bases and 8 bases respectively, with 7 bases between them. Germline loops: CDR1 MNHNY, CDR2 SVGAGI (reference sequence).

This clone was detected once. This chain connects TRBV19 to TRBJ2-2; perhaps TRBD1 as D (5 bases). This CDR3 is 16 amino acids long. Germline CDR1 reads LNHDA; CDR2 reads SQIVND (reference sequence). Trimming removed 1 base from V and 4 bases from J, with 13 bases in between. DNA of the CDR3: TGTGCCAGTAGTATAGCTCAGGGTATGGGCACCGGGGAGCTGTTTTTT. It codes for CASSIAQGMGTGELFF.

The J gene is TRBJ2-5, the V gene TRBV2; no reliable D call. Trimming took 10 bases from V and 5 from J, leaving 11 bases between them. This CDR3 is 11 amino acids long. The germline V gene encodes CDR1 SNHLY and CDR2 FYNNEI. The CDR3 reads CANNYRETQYF. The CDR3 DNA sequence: TGTGCCAACAACTACCGGGAGACCCAGTACTTC.

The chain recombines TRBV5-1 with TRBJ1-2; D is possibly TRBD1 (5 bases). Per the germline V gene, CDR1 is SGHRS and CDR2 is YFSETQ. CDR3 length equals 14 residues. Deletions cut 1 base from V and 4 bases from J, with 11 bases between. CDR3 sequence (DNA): TGCGCCAGCAGCTTGTCGGGGGAAATCTATGGCTACACCTTC. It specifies CASSLSGEIYGYTF.

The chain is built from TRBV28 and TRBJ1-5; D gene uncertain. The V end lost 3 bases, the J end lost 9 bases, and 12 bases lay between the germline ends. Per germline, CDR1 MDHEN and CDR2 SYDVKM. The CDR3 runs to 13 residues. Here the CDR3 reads CASSLSPGRPQHF. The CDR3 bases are TGTGCCAGCAGTTTGAGCCCGGGGAGGCCCCAGCATTTT.

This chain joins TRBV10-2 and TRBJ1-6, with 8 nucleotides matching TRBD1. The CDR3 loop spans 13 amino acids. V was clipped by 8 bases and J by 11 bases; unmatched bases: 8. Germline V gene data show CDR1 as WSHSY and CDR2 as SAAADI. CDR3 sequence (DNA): TGCGCCAGCTCCCCAGGGGGCTGGACACCCCTCCACTTT. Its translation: CASSPGGWTPLHF.

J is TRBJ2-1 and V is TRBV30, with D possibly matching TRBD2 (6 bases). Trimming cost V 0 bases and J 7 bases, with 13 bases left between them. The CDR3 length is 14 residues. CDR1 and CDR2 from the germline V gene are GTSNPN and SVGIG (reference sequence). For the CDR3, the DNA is TGTGCCTGGAGTGTAGGGCTAGCGAAAAATGAGCAGTTCTTC. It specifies CAWSVGLAKNEQFF. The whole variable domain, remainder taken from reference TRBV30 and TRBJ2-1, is SQTIHQWPATLVQPVGSPLSLECTVEGTSNPNLYWYRQAAGRGLQLLFYSVGIGQISSEVPQNLSASRPQDRQFILSSKKLLLSDSGFYLCAWSVGLAKNEQFFGPGTRLTVL.

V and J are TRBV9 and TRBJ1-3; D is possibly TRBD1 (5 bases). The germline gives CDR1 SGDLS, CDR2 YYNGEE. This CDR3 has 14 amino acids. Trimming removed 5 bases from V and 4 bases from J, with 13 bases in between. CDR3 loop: CASRAGLYGNTIYF. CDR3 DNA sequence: TGTGCCAGCAGGGCAGGGTTGTACGGAAACACCATATATTTT.

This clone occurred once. CDR3 coding DNA: TGTGCCAGCAGCACCGAGCGGGGGGGGTCAGATACGCAGTATTTT. This translates into CASSTERGGSDTQYF. This chain links TRBV5-4 with TRBJ2-3; 10 bases line up with TRBD2. The CDR3 is 15 residues long. The V gene's germline CDR1 is SGHNT and CDR2 YYREEE (reference sequence). Trimming took 4 bases from V and 4 from J; bases not matched to a gene: 6.

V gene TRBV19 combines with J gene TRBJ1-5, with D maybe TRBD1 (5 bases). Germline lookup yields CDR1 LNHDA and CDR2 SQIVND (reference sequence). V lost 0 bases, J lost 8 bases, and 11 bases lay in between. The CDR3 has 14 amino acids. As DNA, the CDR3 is TGTGCCAGTAGTATAGATCCAGGGCCCAAGCCCCAGCATTTT. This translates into CASSIDPGPKPQHF.

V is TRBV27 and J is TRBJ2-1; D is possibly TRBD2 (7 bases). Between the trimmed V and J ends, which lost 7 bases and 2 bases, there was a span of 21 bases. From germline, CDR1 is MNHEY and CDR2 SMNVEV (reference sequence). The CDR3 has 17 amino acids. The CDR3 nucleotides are TGTGCCAGCAATACTCAGGGGCTAGCGGTCGCCTACAATGAGCAGTTCTTC. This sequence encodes CASNTQGLAVAYNEQFF.

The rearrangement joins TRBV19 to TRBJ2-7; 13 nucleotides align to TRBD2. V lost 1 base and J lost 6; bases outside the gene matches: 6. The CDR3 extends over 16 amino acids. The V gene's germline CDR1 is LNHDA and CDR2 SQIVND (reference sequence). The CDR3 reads CASSIGRTSGRSEQYF. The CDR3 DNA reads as TGTGCCAGTAGTATAGGACGGACTAGCGGGAGATCCGAGCAGTACTTC.

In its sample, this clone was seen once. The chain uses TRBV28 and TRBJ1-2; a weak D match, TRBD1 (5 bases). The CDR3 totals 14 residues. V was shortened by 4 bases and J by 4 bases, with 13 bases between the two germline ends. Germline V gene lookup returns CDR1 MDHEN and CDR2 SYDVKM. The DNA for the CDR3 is TGTGCCAGCAGTTCACGGGCTCAGGGCTATGGCTACACCTTC. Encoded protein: CASSSRAQGYGYTF.

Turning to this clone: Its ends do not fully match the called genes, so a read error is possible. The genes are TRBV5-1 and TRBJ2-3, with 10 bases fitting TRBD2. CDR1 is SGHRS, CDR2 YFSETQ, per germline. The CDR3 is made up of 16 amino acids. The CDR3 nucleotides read TGCGCCAGCACCTTGGAGGGACTAGCGTCCACAGATACGCAGTATTTT. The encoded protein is CASTLEGLASTDTQYF. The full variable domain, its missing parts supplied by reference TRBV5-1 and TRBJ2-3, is KAGVTQTPRYLIKTRGQQVTLSCSPISGHRSVSWYQQTPGQGLQFLFEYFSETQRNKGNFPGRFSGRQFSNSRSEMNVSTLELGDSALYLCASTLEGLASTDTQYFGPGTRLTVL.

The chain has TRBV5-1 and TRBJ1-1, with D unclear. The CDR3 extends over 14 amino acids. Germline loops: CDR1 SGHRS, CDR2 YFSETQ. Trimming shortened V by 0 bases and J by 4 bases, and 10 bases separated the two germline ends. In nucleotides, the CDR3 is TGCGCCAGCAGCTTGGGGACTCTGGGCACTGAAGCTTTCTTT. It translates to CASSLGTLGTEAFF.

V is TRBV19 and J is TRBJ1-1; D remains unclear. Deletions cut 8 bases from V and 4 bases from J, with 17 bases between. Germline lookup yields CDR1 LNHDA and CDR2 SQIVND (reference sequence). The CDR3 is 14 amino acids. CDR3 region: CASSSGRIFTEAFF. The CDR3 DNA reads TGTGCCAGTTCTTCTGGGAGGATTTTCACTGAAGCTTTCTTT.

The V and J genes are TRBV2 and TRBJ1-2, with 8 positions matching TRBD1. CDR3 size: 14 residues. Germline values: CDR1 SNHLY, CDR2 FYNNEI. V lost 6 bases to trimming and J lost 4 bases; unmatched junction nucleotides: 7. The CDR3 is CASRFSGTGYGYTF. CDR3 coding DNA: TGTGCCAGCAGGTTTTCCGGGACAGGCTATGGCTACACCTTC.

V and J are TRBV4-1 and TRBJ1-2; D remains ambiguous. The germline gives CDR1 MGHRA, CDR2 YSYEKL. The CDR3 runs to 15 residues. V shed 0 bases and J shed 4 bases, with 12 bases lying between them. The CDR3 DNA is TGCGCCAGCAGCCAAGATACTAGGGTCGGCTATGGCTACACCTTC. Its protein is CASSQDTRVGYGYTF.

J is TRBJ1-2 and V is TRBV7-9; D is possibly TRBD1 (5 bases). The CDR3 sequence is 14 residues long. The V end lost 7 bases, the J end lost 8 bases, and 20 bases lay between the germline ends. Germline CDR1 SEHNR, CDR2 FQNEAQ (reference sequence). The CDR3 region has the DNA TGTGCCAGCACCCACGCGGCGGGGGAGAGGGGCTACACCTTC. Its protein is CASTHAAGERGYTF.

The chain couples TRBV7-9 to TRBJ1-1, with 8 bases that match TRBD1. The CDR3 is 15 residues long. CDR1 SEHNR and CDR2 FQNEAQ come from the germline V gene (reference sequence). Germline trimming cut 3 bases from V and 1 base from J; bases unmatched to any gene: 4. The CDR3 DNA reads TGTGCCAGCAGCTTTGCTGGACAGGGGAACACTGAAGCTTTCTTT. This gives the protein CASSFAGQGNTEAFF.

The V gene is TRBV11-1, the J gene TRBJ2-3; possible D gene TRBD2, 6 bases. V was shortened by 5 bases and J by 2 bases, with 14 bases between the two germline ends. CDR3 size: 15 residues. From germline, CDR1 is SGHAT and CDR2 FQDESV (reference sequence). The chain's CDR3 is CASSPPGEATDTQYF. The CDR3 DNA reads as TGTGCCAGCAGCCCCCCGGGGGAGGCCACAGATACGCAGTATTTT.

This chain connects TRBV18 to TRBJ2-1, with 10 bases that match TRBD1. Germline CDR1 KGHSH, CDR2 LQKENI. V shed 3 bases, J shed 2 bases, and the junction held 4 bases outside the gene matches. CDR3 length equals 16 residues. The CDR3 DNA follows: TGTGCCAGCTCACCTCGGACAGGGGGGACCTACAATGAGCAGTTCTTC. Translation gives CASSPRTGGTYNEQFF.

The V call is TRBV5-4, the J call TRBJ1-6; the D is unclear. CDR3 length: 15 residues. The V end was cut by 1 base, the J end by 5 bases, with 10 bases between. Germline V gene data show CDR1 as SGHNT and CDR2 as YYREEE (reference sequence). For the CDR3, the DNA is TGTGCCAGCAGCTTGTTCAACATGGATAATTCACCCCTCCACTTT. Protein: CASSLFNMDNSPLHF.

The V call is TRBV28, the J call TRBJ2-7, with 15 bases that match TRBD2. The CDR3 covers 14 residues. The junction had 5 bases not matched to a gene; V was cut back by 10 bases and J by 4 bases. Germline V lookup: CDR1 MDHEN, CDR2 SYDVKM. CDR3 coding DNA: TGTGCCACGGGACTAGCGGGAGGTGTATACGAGCAGTACTTC. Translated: CATGLAGGVYEQYF. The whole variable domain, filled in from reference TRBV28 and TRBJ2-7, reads DVKVTQSSRYLVKRTGEKVFLECVQDMDHENMFWYRQDPGLGLRLIYFSYDVKMKEKGDIPEGYSVSREKKERFSLILESASTNQTSMYLCATGLAGGVYEQYFGPGTRLTVT.